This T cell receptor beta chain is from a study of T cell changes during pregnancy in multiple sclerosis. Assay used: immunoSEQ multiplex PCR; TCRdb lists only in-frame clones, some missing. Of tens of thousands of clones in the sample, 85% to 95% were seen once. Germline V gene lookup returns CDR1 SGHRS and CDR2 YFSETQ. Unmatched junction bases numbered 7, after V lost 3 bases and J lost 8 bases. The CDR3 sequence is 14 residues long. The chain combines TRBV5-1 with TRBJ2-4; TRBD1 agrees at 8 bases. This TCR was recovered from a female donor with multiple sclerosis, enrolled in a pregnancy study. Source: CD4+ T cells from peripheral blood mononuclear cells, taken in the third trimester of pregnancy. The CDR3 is CASSSRTGRDIQYF. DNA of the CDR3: TGCGCCAGCAGCTCTAGGACAGGGCGGGACATTCAGTACTTC.